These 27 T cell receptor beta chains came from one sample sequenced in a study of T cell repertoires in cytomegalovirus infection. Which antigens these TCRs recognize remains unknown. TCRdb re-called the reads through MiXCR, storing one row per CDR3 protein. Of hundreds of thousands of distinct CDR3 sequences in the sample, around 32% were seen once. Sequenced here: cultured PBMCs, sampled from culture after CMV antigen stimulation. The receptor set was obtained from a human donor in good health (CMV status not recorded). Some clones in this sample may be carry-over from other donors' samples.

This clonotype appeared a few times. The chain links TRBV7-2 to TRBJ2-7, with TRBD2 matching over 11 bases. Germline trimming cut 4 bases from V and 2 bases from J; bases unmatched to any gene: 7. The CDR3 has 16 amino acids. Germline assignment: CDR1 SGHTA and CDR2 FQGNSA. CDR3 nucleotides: TGTGCCAGCAGCTCCTTAGCGGGAGGGCCGACCTACGAGCAGTACTTC. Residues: CASSSLAGGPTYEQYF.

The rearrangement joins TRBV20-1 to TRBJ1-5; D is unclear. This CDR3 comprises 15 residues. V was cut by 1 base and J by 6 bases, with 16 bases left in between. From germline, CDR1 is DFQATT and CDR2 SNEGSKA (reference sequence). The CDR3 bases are TGCAGTGCTAGAGGACTAACAACCCTGGGTCAGCCCCAGCATTTT. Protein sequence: CSARGLTTLGQPQHF.

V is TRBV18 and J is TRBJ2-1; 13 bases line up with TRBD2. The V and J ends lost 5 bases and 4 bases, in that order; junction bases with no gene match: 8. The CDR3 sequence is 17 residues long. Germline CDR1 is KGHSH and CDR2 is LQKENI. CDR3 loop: CASSNPGLAGEYNEQFF. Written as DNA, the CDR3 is TGTGCCAGCTCAAACCCTGGACTAGCGGGAGAATACAATGAGCAGTTCTTC.

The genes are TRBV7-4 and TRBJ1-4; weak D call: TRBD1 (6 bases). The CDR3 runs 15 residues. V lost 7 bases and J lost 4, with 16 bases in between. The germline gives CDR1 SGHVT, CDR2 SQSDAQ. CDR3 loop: CASTEVTGHNEKLFF. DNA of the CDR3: TGTGCCAGCACTGAGGTCACAGGGCATAATGAAAAACTGTTTTTT.

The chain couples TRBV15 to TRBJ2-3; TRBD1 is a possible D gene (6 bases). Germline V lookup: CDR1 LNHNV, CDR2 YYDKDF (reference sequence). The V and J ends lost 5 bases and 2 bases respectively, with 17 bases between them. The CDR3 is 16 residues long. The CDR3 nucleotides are TGTGCCACCAGCTCGAAGTGGGGACAAGTCACAGATACGCAGTATTTT. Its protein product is CATSSKWGQVTDTQYF. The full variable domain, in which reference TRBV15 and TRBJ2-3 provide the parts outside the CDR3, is DAMVIQNPRYQVTQFGKPVTLSCSQTLNHNVMYWYQQKSSQAPKLLFHYYDKDFNNEADTPDNFQSRRPNTSFCFLDIRSPGLGDTAMYLCATSSKWGQVTDTQYFGPGTRLTVL.

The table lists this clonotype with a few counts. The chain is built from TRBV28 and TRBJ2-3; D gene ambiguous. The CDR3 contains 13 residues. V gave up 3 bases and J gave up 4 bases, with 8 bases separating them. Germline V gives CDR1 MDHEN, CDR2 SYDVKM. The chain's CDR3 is CASSFFRADTQYF. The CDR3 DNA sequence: TGTGCCAGCAGTTTTTTTAGGGCAGATACGCAGTATTTT.

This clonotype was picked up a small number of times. DNA of the CDR3: TGTGCCAGCTCGGACAGGAAGTACCAAGAGACCCAGTACTTC. It translates to CASSDRKYQETQYF. The chain links TRBV6-2 or TRBV6-3 to TRBJ2-5; TRBD1 matches at 7 bases. Looked up from germline, CDR1 is MNHEY and CDR2 is SVGEGT. The CDR3 contains 14 residues. The junction had 6 bases not matched to a gene; V was cut back by 8 bases and J by 0 bases.

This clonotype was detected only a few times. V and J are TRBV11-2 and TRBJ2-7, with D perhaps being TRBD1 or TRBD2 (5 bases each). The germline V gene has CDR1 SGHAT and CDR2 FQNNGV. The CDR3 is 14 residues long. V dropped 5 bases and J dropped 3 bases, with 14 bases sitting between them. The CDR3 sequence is CASSADRDLYEQYF. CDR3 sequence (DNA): TGTGCCAGCAGCGCGGACCGGGACCTCTACGAGCAGTACTTC.

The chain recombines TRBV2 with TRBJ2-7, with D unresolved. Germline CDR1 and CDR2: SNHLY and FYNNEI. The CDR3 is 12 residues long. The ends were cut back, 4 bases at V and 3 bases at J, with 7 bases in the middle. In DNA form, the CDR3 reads TGTGCCAGCAGTGTCGGTAACTACGAGCAGTACTTC. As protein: CASSVGNYEQYF. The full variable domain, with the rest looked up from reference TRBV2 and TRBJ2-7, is EPEVTQTPSHQVTQMGQEVILRCVPISNHLYFYWYRQILGQKVEFLVSFYNNEISEKSEIFDDQFSVERPDGSNFTLKIRSTKLEDSAMYFCASSVGNYEQYFGPGTRLTVT.

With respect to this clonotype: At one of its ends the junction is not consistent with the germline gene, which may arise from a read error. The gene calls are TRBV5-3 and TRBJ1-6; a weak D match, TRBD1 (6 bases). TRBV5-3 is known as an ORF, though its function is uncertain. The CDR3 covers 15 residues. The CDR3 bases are TGTGCCAGCAGCTTCAGCTGGGACACTATTCCACCCCTCCACTTT. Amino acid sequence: CASSFSWDTIPPLHF.

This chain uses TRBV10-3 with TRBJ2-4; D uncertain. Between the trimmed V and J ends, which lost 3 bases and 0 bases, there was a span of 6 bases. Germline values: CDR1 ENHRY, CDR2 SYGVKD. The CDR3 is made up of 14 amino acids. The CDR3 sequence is CAISDNIAKNIQYF. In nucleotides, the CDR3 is TGTGCCATCAGTGACAATATAGCCAAAAACATTCAGTACTTC.

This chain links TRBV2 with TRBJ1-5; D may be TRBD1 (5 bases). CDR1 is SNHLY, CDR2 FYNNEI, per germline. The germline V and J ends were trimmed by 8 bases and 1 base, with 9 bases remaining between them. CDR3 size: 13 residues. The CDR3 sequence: CASGGRSNQPQHF. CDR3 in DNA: TGTGCCAGCGGGGGGAGGAGCAATCAGCCCCAGCATTTT. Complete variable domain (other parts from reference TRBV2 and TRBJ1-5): EPEVTQTPSHQVTQMGQEVILRCVPISNHLYFYWYRQILGQKVEFLVSFYNNEISEKSEIFDDQFSVERPDGSNFTLKIRSTKLEDSAMYFCASGGRSNQPQHFGDGTRLSIL.

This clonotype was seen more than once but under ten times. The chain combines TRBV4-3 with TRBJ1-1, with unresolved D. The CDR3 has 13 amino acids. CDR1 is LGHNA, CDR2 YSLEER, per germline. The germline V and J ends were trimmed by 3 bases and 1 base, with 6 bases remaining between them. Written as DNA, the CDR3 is TGCGCCAGCAGCCATGAGGGGAACACTGAAGCTTTCTTT. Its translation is CASSHEGNTEAFF.

The CDR3 here is CASSHSGTGGRASGALKTQYF. CDR3 DNA sequence: TGTGCCAGCAGTCACTCCGGGACAGGGGGGCGGGCTAGCGGGGCGTTGAAGACGCAGTATTTT. The chain employs TRBV11-2 and TRBJ2-3, with 11 bases matching TRBD1. Germline V gives CDR1 SGHAT, CDR2 FQNNGV. The CDR3 extends over 21 amino acids. V gave up 6 bases and J gave up 9 bases; unmatched junction bases: 29.

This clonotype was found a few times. The CDR3 DNA follows: TGTGCCAGCAGTGAATGGGGGTATGGCTACACCTTC. Translation: CASSEWGYGYTF. The chain has TRBV25-1 and TRBJ1-2, with D possibly being TRBD1 (5 bases). The V gene's germline CDR1 is MGHDK and CDR2 SYGVNS. The CDR3 runs to 12 residues. The V end lost 1 base, the J end lost 5 bases, and 5 bases lay between the germline ends.

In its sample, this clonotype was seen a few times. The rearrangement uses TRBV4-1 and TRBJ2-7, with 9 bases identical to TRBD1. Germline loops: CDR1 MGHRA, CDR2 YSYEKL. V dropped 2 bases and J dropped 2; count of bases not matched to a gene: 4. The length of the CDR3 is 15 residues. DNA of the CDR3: TGCGCCAGCAGCCAATTGACAGGGGGAACCTACGAGCAGTACTTC. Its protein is CASSQLTGGTYEQYF.

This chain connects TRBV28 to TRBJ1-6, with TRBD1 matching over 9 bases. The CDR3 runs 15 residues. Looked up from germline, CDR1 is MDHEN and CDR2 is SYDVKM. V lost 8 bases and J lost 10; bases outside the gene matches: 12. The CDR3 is CASLKGDRDRSPLHF. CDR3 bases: TGTGCCAGCCTTAAAGGGGACAGGGATCGCTCACCCCTCCACTTT.

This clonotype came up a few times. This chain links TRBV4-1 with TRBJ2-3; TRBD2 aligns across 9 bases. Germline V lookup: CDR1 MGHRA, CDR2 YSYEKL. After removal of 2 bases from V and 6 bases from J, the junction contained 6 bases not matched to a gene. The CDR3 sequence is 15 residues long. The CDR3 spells CASSQISGRVDTQYF. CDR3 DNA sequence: TGCGCCAGCAGCCAAATTAGCGGGAGAGTGGATACGCAGTATTTT.

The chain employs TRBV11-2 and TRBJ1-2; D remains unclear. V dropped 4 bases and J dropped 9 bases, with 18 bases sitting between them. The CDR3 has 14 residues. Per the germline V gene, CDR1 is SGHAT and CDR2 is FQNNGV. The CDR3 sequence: CASSSGEAALSYTF. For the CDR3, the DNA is TGTGCCAGCAGCTCAGGTGAGGCGGCGTTGAGCTACACCTTC.

CDR3 DNA: TGTGCCAGCAGCCCGGGTGGGACAAGAGAGACCCAGTACTTC. As protein: CASSPGGTRETQYF. The chain is built from TRBV7-2 and TRBJ2-5, with D perhaps matching TRBD1 (6 bases). The germline V gene has CDR1 SGHTA and CDR2 FQGNSA. Between the trimmed V and J ends, which lost 5 bases and 4 bases, there was a span of 14 bases. The CDR3 is 14 residues long. The full variable domain, in which reference TRBV7-2 and TRBJ2-5 provide the parts outside the CDR3, is GAGVSQSPSNKVTEKGKDVELRCDPISGHTALYWYRQSLGQGLEFLIYFQGNSAPDKSGLPSDRFSAERTGGSVSTLTIQRTQQEDSAVYLCASSPGGTRETQYFGPGTRLLVL.

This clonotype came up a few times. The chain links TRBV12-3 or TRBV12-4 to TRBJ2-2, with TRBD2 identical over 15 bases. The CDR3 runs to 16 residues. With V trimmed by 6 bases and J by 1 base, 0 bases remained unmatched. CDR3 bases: TGTGCCAGCAGGGGACTAGCGGGGGGGAACACCGGGGAGCTGTTTTTT. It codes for CASRGLAGGNTGELFF.

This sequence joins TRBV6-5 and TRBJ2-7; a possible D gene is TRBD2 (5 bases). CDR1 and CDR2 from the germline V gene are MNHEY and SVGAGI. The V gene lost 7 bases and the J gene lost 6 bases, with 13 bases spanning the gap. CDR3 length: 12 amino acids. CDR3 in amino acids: CASKRLSGEQYF. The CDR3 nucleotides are TGTGCCAGCAAGAGACTGAGCGGCGAGCAGTACTTC.

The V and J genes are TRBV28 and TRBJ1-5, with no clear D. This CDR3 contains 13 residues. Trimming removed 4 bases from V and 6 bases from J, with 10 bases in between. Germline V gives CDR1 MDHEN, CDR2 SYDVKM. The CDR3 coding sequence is TGTGCCAGCAGTTACGACTTCGGTCAGCCCCAGCATTTT. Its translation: CASSYDFGQPQHF.

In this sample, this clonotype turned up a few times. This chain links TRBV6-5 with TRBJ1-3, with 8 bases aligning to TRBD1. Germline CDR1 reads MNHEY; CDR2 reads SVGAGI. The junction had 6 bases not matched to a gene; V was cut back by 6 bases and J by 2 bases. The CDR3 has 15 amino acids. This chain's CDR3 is CASSRRGLAGNTIYF. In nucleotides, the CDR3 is TGTGCCAGCAGCCGCAGGGGGCTAGCTGGAAACACCATATATTTT.

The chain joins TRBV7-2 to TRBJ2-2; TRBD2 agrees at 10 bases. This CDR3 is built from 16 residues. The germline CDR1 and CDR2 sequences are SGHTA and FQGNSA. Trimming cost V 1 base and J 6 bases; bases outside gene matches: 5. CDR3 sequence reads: CASSLGLLAGPGELFF. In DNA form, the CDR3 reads TGTGCCAGCAGCTTAGGGTTACTAGCGGGACCCGGGGAGCTGTTTTTT. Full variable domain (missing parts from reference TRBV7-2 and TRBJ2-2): GAGVSQSPSNKVTEKGKDVELRCDPISGHTALYWYRQSLGQGLEFLIYFQGNSAPDKSGLPSDRFSAERTGGSVSTLTIQRTQQEDSAVYLCASSLGLLAGPGELFFGEGSRLTVL.

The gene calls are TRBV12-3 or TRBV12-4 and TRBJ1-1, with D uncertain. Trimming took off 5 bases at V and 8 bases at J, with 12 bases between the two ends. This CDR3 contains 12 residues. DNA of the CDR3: TGTGCCAGCAGTGACTACTCCCAGGAAGCTTTCTTT. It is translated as CASSDYSQEAFF.

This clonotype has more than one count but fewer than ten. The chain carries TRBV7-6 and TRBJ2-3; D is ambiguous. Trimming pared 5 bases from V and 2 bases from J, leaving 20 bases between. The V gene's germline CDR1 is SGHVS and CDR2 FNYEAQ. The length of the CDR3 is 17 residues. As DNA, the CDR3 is TGTGCCAGCAGCATCCGCCGGACGGATTTCGACACAGATACGCAGTATTTT. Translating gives CASSIRRTDFDTDTQYF.